This T cell receptor beta chain was recovered during a study of shared T cell receptors in the human thymus (dated by TCRdb to the early 2020s). A note on the overall study: The study investigated the way shared, self-reactive T-cell receptor alpha chains are produced in the human thymus.

The CDR3 goes from the cysteine to the phenylalanine over 12 residues. Only CDR3 DNA remains: 36 bases, in frame from the first base. Based on the germline V gene, the CDR1 and CDR2 sequences are SGHDN and FVKESK. V loses 4 bases, J loses 7 bases, and the germline ends lie 10 bases apart. The library was built by means of the immunoSEQ multiplex PCR assay. Not all clones reach the TCRdb copy of this immuneACCESS table, which keeps in-frame sequences only. Checked studies attribute under half of the gap to unresolved V genes and leave the rest unexplained. This sample comprises 700,000 or so clones, 80% to 90% of them detected only once. The top ten hold more than 0.01% of the sample. About this clone: The antigen it recognizes is unknown. No base quality values were provided; no much bigger clone lies one nucleotide off.

The same sample was also used in a study of human thymus T cells. The second paper further reports: Immunologically healthy infants undergoing open corrective cardiac surgery for congenital heart defects in Finland were used as donors. Thymus tissue was obtained as surgical resects removed during corrective cardiac surgery. Usage of V and J gene segments appeared to be biased in both the thymic and the peripheral blood repertoires. The related research reported highly overlapping thymic TCR repertoires among unrelated individuals. The study described the TCR alpha and beta repertoires in under ten infant thymus samples and four matching peripheral blood samples. Donor ages ranging from about 6 to 250 days were recorded, and a handful of male and a couple of female infants were included in the cohort. Thymocytes were freed from the tissue by mechanical means and kept at -70 degrees C as pellets of roughly 8.5-31 million cells. A QIAsymphony instrument was used to extract genomic DNA from frozen cell pellets. TCRB and TCRAD loci were amplified from a standardized quantity of quality-controlled genomic DNA using the immunoSEQ multiplex PCR assay. The V(D)J region was spanned by amplicons of a length sufficient to cover the CDR3 and to identify V and J genes. The amplicons were sequenced on an Illumina platform via the commercial immunoSEQ service. Primer bias and sequencing errors were corrected using previously described methods, and TCRAD and TCRB definitions followed the IMGT database. immunoSEQ Analyzer 3.0 and VDJTools were used for repertoire analysis, which covered basic statistics, V/J segment usage, diversity estimates, rarefaction and pairwise overlap. Diversity was estimated using the Chao1, ChaoE, Efron-Thisted, Shannon and inverse Simpson indices, and was also estimated on datasets down-sampled to the size of the smallest sample. Repertoire overlap was assessed by strict matching of CDR3 nucleotide sequence, V gene and J gene, and clustering was done by Jaccard-based multidimensional scaling. Thymus samples yielded on average approximately 800,000 unique TCRB clonotypes, compared with 80,000 to 95,000 from blood samples.

The clonotype was recovered from a girl less than two years old with a congenital heart defect. Donor details come from another sample of the same person, matched by shared clones. Recombination linked TRBV14 to TRBJ1-2; the D segment cannot be called with confidence. Sequenced: thymocytes. The CDR3 corresponds to CASSPDKCGYTF. The DNA sequence is as follows: TGTGCCAGCAGCCCCGACAAGTGTGGCTACACCTTC.